A single sample is the source of the 18 T cell receptor beta chains below, sequenced in a study of blood T cell repertoires in COVID-19. The assay was immunoSEQ multiplex PCR, and TCRdb's table has in-frame clones only and misses some. Here the sample spans approximately 140,000 clones, 84% being singletons. Sample: peripheral blood. Every receptor here comes from a human donor in a cohort sampled during active COVID-19.

The V and J genes are TRBV3-1 (or the pseudogene TRBV3-2) and TRBJ1-2; D may be TRBD1 (5 bases). With 1 base removed from V and 8 bases from J, the gap between germline ends came to 23 bases. This CDR3 region has 17 residues. CDR1 and CDR2 (germline): LGHDT, YNNKEL (reference sequence). CDR3 nucleotides: TGTGCCAGCAGCCAAGTGCGGGGACCCAGGGCCTTATGGGGCTACACCTTC. Its protein product is CASSQVRGPRALWGYTF.

The sample holds one count of this clone. The CDR3 coding sequence is TGTGCCAGCAGTCCCCGGCTACAGGCAACTAATGAAAAACTGTTTTTT. It is translated as CASSPRLQATNEKLFF. The gene calls are TRBV28 and TRBJ1-4; D may be TRBD1 (5 bases). From germline, CDR1 is MDHEN and CDR2 SYDVKM. The V end lost 5 bases, the J end lost 0 bases, and 13 bases lay between the germline ends. The CDR3 consists of 16 residues. Using reference TRBV28 and TRBJ1-4 for the parts outside the CDR3, the full variable domain is DVKVTQSSRYLVKRTGEKVFLECVQDMDHENMFWYRQDPGLGLRLIYFSYDVKMKEKGDIPEGYSVSREKKERFSLILESASTNQTSMYLCASSPRLQATNEKLFFGSGTQLSVL.

This chain joins TRBV18 and TRBJ2-7; 7 bases are shared with TRBD2. Germline V gives CDR1 KGHSH, CDR2 LQKENI. Unmatched junction bases numbered 12, after V lost 6 bases and J lost 4 bases. The CDR3 length is 15 residues. CDR3 in amino acids: CASSPWEGRLYEQYF. In nucleotides, the CDR3 is TGTGCCAGCTCCCCCTGGGAGGGAAGGTTGTACGAGCAGTACTTC.

This sequence joins TRBV7-9 and TRBJ2-3; 11 bases match TRBD2. This CDR3 has 15 residues. The junction had 7 bases not matched to a gene; V was cut back by 4 bases and J by 7 bases. Looked up from germline, CDR1 is SEHNR and CDR2 is FQNEAQ (reference sequence). In nucleotides, the CDR3 is TGTGCCAGCAGCTCCACTAGCGGGGGCCGGTATACGCAGTATTTT. Its protein product is CASSSTSGGRYTQYF.

The genes are TRBV28 and TRBJ1-4, with TRBD1 matching 8 bases. CDR1 MDHEN and CDR2 SYDVKM come from the germline V gene. V shed 5 bases and J 7 bases; nucleotides not matched to a gene: 15. The CDR3 runs 17 residues. CDR3 nucleotides: TGTGCCAGCAGTCCAACCGACAGGGGCGTGGGTTTTGAAAAACTGTTTTTT. Translation: CASSPTDRGVGFEKLFF.

V usage is TRBV28 and J usage is TRBJ1-1; no reliable D call. Trimming took 7 bases from V and 3 from J, leaving 12 bases between them. CDR1 is MDHEN, CDR2 SYDVKM, per germline. The length of the CDR3 is 13 residues. This chain's CDR3 is CASTPLVYTEAFF. The CDR3 DNA is TGTGCCAGCACCCCATTAGTCTACACTGAAGCTTTCTTT.

This clone has just one count. The chain carries TRBV7-8 and TRBJ2-2; 8 bases line up with TRBD2. V gave up 5 bases and J gave up 0 bases; unmatched junction bases: 8. The CDR3 is 17 residues long. Germline values: CDR1 SGHVS, CDR2 FQNEAQ. As DNA, the CDR3 is TGTGCCAGCAGCCCGCTCTGGCGGGGGGCGAACACCGGGGAGCTGTTTTTT. Amino acid sequence: CASSPLWRGANTGELFF.

The chain couples TRBV6-5 to TRBJ1-1; D not certain. Trimming took off 7 bases at V and 2 bases at J, with 11 bases between the two ends. This CDR3 region has 13 residues. Germline V CDR1 and CDR2: MNHEY, SVGAGI. The CDR3 reads CASIRNPNTEAFF. CDR3 nucleotide sequence: TGTGCCAGCATCAGAAACCCAAACACTGAAGCTTTCTTT.

J is TRBJ2-5 and V is TRBV11-2; D perhaps matches TRBD1 (7 bases). Germline values: CDR1 SGHAT, CDR2 FQNNGV. Deletions cut 8 bases from V and 4 bases from J, with 20 bases between. The CDR3 is 15 residues long. CDR3 loop: CASHGRRGEGETQYF. CDR3 coding DNA: TGTGCCAGCCACGGGCGCAGGGGGGAAGGAGAGACCCAGTACTTC. Variable domain in full (rest from reference TRBV11-2 and TRBJ2-5): EAGVAQSPRYKIIEKRQSVAFWCNPISGHATLYWYQQILGQGPKLLIQFQNNGVVDDSQLPKDRFSAERLKGVDSTLKIQPAKLEDSAVYLCASHGRRGEGETQYFGPGTRLLVL.

This chain joins TRBV4-3 and TRBJ1-1, with D possibly TRBD1 on 5 matching bases. Trimming shortened V by 0 bases and J by 4 bases, and 21 bases separated the two germline ends. This CDR3 region has 18 residues. Germline V gene sequence: CDR1 LGHNA, CDR2 YSLEER. The CDR3 is CASSQERYEVGRATEAFF. Here the CDR3 DNA reads TGCGCCAGCAGCCAAGAGAGGTATGAGGTGGGCAGGGCCACTGAAGCTTTCTTT.

V gene TRBV18 combines with J gene TRBJ2-7, with D maybe TRBD1 (5 bases). The V end was cut by 3 bases, the J end by 5 bases, with 14 bases between. The germline CDR1 and CDR2 sequences are KGHSH and LQKENI. This CDR3 region has 14 residues. The CDR3 region is CASSPLSGNDEQYF. CDR3 in DNA: TGTGCCAGCTCACCGTTATCAGGGAACGACGAGCAGTACTTC.

V gene TRBV5-1 combines with J gene TRBJ2-2; possible D gene TRBD1, 6 bases. CDR1 is SGHRS, CDR2 YFSETQ, per germline. The CDR3 sequence is 15 residues long. Trimming left V 2 bases short and J 4 bases short, with 12 bases between. As DNA, the CDR3 is TGCGCCAGCAGCTTTGGGACAACCGGCACCGGGGAGCTGTTTTTT. As protein: CASSFGTTGTGELFF.

The chain combines TRBV18 with TRBJ2-6; perhaps TRBD2 as D (5 bases). V dropped 3 bases and J dropped 0 bases, with 9 bases sitting between them. Germline V lookup: CDR1 KGHSH, CDR2 LQKENI. This CDR3 is 16 amino acids long. The DNA of the CDR3 is TGTGCCAGCTCACCGGACTGGAGCTCTGGGGCCAACGTCCTGACTTTC. Protein: CASSPDWSSGANVLTF.

The J gene is TRBJ1-3, the V gene TRBV30, with no clear D. The CDR3 is 13 residues long. Germline V CDR1 and CDR2: GTSNPN, SVGIG (reference sequence). Trimming shortened V by 0 bases and J by 12 bases, and 15 bases separated the two germline ends. This CDR3 is CAWSVPSVLHIYF. CDR3 coding DNA: TGTGCCTGGAGTGTACCGAGTGTGTTGCACATATATTTT.

V usage is TRBV11-3 and J usage is TRBJ1-3; 9 bases agree with TRBD1. Germline V CDR1 and CDR2: SGHNT, YENEEA. The junction had 5 bases not matched to a gene; V was cut back by 3 bases and J by 5 bases. There are 15 residues in the CDR3. The CDR3 nucleotides read TGTGCCAGCAGCTTCCCGGGACAGGGAAGAAACACCATATATTTT. This encodes CASSFPGQGRNTIYF.

The genes are TRBV19 and TRBJ1-4, with D possibly being TRBD1 (6 bases). The CDR3 sequence is 17 residues long. V was pared by 6 bases and J by 3 bases, with 20 bases between. Germline V CDR1 and CDR2: LNHDA, SQIVND (reference sequence). DNA for the CDR3: TGTGCCAGTAGCAAAATCACAGGGAATCCTGCTAATGAAAAACTGTTTTTT. Amino acids: CASSKITGNPANEKLFF.

This rearrangement joins TRBV7-2 to TRBJ2-5; 8 positions agree with TRBD1. This CDR3 has 14 residues. V lost 4 bases to trimming and J lost 5 bases; unmatched junction nucleotides: 6. The germline V gene encodes CDR1 SGHTA and CDR2 FQGNSA. Here the CDR3 DNA reads TGTGCCAGCAGCTCCGCAGGGGGCTGGGAGACCCAGTACTTC. Protein: CASSSAGGWETQYF.

V is TRBV28 and J is TRBJ2-7; D unresolved. Germline-derived CDR1 and CDR2 are MDHEN and SYDVKM. This CDR3 contains 15 residues. Trimming took off 1 base at V and 1 base at J, with 11 bases between the two ends. The CDR3 nucleotides read TGTGCCAGCAGTTTATCGGCAGGAAATTCCTACGAGCAGTACTTC. It translates to CASSLSAGNSYEQYF.